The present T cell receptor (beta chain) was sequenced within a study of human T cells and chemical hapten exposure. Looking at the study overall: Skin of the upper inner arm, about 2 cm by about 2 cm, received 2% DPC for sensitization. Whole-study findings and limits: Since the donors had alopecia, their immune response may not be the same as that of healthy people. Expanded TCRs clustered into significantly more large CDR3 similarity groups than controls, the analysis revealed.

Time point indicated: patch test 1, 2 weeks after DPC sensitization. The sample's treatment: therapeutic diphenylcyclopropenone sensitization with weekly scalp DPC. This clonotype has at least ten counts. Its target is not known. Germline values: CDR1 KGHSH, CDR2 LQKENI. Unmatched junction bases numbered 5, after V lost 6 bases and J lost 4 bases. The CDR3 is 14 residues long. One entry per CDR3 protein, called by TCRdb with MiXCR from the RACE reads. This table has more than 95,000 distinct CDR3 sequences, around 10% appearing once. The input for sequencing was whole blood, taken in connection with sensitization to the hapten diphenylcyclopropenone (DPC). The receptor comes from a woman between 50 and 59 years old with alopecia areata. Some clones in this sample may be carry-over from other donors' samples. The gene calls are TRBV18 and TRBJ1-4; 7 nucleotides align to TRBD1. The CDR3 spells CASSRDSLNEKLFF. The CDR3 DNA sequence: TGTGCCAGCTCTAGGGACAGCCTTAATGAAAAACTGTTTTTT.